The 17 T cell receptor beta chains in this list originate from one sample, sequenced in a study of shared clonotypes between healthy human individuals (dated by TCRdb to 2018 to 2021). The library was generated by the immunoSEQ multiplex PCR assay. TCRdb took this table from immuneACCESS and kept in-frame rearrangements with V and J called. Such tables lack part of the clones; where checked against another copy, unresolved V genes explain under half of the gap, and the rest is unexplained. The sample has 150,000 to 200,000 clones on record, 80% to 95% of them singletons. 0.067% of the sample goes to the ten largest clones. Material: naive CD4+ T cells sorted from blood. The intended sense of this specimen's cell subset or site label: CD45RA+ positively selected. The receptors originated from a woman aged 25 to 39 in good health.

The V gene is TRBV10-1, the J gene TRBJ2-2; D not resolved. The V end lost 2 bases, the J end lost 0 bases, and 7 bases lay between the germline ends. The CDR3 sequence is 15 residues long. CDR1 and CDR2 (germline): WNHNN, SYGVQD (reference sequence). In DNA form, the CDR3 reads TGCGCCAGCAGTGAGGCCGGAGCGAACACCGGGGAGCTGTTTTTT. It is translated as CASSEAGANTGELFF.

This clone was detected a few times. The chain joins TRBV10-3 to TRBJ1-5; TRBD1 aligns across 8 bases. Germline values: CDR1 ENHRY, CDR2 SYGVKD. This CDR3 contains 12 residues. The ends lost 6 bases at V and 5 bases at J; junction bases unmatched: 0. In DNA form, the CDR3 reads TGTGCCATCAGGGGACAGGATCAGCCCCAGCATTTT. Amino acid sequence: CAIRGQDQPQHF.

The DNA for the CDR3 is TGTGCCAGCAGCTTAGTGGCGCAGGGGAACGGAAACACCATATATTTT. Protein sequence: CASSLVAQGNGNTIYF. The chain uses TRBV7-9 and TRBJ1-3; possible D gene TRBD1, 6 bases. The CDR3 contains 16 residues. Trimming removed 1 base at V and 4 bases at J, with 14 bases between. The germline V gene encodes CDR1 SEHNR and CDR2 FQNEAQ (reference sequence).

The CDR3 bases are TGTGCCAGCAGCTCAGACCGTTTTACACCCTCCTACGAGCAGTACTTC. Residues: CASSSDRFTPSYEQYF. The rearrangement links TRBV11-2 to TRBJ2-7; D remains unclear. Germline V gene data show CDR1 as SGHAT and CDR2 as FQNNGV. V was trimmed by 4 bases and J by 0 bases, leaving 16 bases between them. The CDR3 length is 16 residues.

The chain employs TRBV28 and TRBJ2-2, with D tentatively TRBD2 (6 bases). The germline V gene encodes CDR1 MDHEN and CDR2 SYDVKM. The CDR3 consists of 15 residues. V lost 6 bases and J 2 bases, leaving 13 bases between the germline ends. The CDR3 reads CASRLTSPNTGELFF. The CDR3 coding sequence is TGTGCCAGCAGGCTGACTAGTCCCAACACCGGGGAGCTGTTTTTT.

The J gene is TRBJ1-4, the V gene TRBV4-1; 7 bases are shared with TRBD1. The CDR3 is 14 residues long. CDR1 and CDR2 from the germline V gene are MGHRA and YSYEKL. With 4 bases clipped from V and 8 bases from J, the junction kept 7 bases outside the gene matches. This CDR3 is CASSPTGTEEKLFF. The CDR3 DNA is TGCGCCAGCAGCCCGACCGGGACAGAAGAAAAACTGTTTTTT.

The CDR3 is CASSYSGRGTDTQYF. CDR3 DNA sequence: TGTGCCAGCAGTTACAGCGGGAGAGGGACAGATACGCAGTATTTT. The genes are TRBV28 and TRBJ2-3; TRBD2 matches 8 bases. Germline V gene sequence: CDR1 MDHEN, CDR2 SYDVKM. V trimming: 4 bases; J trimming: 3 bases; junction bases outside the gene matches: 6. The CDR3 runs to 15 residues.

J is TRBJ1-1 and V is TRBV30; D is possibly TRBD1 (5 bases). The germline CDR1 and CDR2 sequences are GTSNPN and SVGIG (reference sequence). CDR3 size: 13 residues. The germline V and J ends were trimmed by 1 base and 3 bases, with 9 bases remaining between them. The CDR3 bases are TGTGCCTGGAGTGCACAAGGGGACACTGAAGCTTTCTTT. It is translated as CAWSAQGDTEAFF.

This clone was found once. CDR3 nucleotide sequence: TGTGCCAGCAGACCCCTGCGGAACTCCTACGAGCAGTACTTC. This encodes CASRPLRNSYEQYF. This chain links TRBV6-6 with TRBJ2-7; no clear D gene. This CDR3 is built from 14 residues. The ends were cut back, 6 bases at V and 0 bases at J, with 12 bases in the middle. Germline CDR1 MNHNY, CDR2 SVGAGI (reference sequence).

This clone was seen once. The CDR3 here is CASRGLQKNTEAFF. Written as DNA, the CDR3 is TGTGCCAGCAGGGGGTTACAGAAGAACACTGAAGCTTTCTTT. The rearrangement links TRBV7-8 to TRBJ1-1; D remains ambiguous. Per germline, CDR1 SGHVS and CDR2 FQNEAQ. The V end lost 6 bases, the J end lost 1 base, and 12 bases lay between the germline ends. The CDR3 has 14 amino acids.

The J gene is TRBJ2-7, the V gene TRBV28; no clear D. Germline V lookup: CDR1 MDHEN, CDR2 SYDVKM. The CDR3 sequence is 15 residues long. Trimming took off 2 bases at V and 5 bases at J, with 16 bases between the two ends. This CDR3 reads CASSLDPDPRDEQYF. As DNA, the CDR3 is TGTGCCAGCAGTTTAGATCCCGACCCCCGGGACGAGCAGTACTTC.

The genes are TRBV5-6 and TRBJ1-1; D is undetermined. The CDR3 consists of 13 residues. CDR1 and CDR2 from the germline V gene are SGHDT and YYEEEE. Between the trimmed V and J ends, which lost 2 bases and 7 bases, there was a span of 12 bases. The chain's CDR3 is CASSLKGSVEAFF. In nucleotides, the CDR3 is TGTGCCAGCAGCTTAAAAGGGAGCGTTGAAGCTTTCTTT. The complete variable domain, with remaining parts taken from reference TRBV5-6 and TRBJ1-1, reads DAGVTQSPTHLIKTRGQQVTLRCSPKSGHDTVSWYQQALGQGPQFIFQYYEEEERQRGNFPDRFSGHQFPNYSSELNVNALLLGDSALYLCASSLKGSVEAFFGQGTRLTVV.

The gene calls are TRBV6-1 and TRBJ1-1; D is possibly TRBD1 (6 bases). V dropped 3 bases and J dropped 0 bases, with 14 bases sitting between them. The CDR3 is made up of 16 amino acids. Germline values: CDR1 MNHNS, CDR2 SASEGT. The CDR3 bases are TGTGCCAGCAGTGATGTACAGGGTATCGTGAACACTGAAGCTTTCTTT. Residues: CASSDVQGIVNTEAFF.

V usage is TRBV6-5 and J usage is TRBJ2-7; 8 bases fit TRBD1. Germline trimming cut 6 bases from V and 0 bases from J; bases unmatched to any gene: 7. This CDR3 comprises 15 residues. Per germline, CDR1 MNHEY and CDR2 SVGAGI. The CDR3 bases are TGTGCCAGCAGCCACCGGGACAGGCTCTCCTACGAGCAGTACTTC. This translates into CASSHRDRLSYEQYF.

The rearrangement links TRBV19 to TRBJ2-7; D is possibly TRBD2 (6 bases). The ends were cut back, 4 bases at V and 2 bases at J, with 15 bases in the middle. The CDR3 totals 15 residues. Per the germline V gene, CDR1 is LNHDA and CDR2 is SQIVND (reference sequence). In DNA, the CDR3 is TGTGCCAGTAGTACAGCTGGAGGGCTAACCTACGAGCAGTACTTC. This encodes CASSTAGGLTYEQYF.

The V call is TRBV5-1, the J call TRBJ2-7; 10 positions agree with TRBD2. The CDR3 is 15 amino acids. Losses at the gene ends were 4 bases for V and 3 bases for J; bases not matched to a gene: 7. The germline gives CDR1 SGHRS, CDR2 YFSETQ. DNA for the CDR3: TGCGCCAGCAGCCCGCCGGGACTAGCGCTCTACGAGCAGTACTTC. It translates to CASSPPGLALYEQYF.

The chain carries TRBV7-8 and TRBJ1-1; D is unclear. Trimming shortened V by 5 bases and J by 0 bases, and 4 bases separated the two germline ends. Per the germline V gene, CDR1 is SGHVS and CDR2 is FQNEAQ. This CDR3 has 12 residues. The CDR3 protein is CASSQVNTEAFF. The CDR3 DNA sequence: TGTGCCAGCAGCCAGGTGAACACTGAAGCTTTCTTT.